This entry concerns a single T cell receptor beta chain. Its antigen is unknown. No clone much larger than this one lies a single base away; base qualities are absent. Within the sample, other DNA sequences also encode this same CDR3. These data are taken from a study of blood T cell repertoires in COVID-19 (TCRdb year 2020). General notes on the study: Collaborator samples came from the United States, Italy and Spain and covered acute and convalescent phases of COVID-19. The material from the prospective study consisted of cDNA or gDNA derived from T cells, B-cell-depleted T cells, or PBMCs. The dataset comprised deeply sampled blood TCRbeta repertoires from subjects exposed to, actively infected with, or recovered from COVID-19. The repertoires were released in a freely available public database meant as a resource for research on the immune response to SARS-CoV-2. The samples were drawn from the first 160 participants of the ongoing ImmuneRACE study and from some 1,300 subjects provided by 6 global collaborators. Sample metadata almost always included a de-identified subject ID, COVID-19 status, age in years and sex. Where HLA class I and class II types were available, the types were taken from metadata supplied by the sample provider, not from assay-based typing.

What the research found in general, with its limitations: How much clinical and demographic metadata was included differed by source and by participant, and the metadata was provided uncurated.

TCRbeta CDR3 regions were amplified from genomic DNA using the immunoSEQ Assay, a bias-controlled multiplex PCR. The original pipeline was this. Within the assay, amplification of reference gene primers was used to estimate how many nucleated cells each sample contained. To quantify the absolute abundance of each unique TCRbeta CDR3 rearrangement, sequence reads were collapsed and filtered. For each sample, productive Simpson clonality was calculated as the square root of Simpson's diversity index over productive rearrangements. What TCRdb holds here is the immuneACCESS table cut down to in-frame rearrangements. Part of the clones is not present; checked against another copy, under half of the missing clones reflect an unresolved V gene, and the others are unexplained. From that table come the V and J calls and clone size; the DNA was used to work out D and trimming. This sample comprises 240,000 or so clones, over 80% of them detected only once. The ten largest clones represent less than 0.9% of the sample.

Enrolling through a virtual design, the prospective study's participants ranged in age from roughly 18 to 100 years and lived across some 23 United States geographic areas. In the prospective study, participants were assigned to cohorts based on the clinical history participants reported in a screening survey and a study questionnaire. Exposed participants had been in contact with someone with a PCR-confirmed or clinician-diagnosed COVID-19 case within 2 weeks of study entry. Each participant in the prospective study had whole blood, serum and a nasopharyngeal or oropharyngeal swab collected by mobile phlebotomists. Participants in the prospective study had the option to provide additional blood draws and questionnaires over a roughly 2-month period. Before DNA extraction, prospective study blood samples were shipped either frozen or at room temperature. The CDR3 goes from the cysteine to the phenylalanine over 13 residues. Just CDR3 DNA is preserved here, 39 bases in frame from base 1. V is pared back by 3 bases and J by 2 bases, with 7 bases lying between the germline termini.

The chain is made from TRBV12-3 or TRBV12-4 and TRBJ1-1, with a tentative D gene TRBD1 over 5 matching bases. This TCR was recovered from a man aged 50 to 60 who had been exposed to COVID-19. The sequencing sample was made of PBMCs or T cells enriched from blood (not recorded which). The nucleotide sequence is given as TGTGCCAGCAGTTTGACAGTTAACACTGAAGCTTTCTTT. Its translation reads: CASSLTVNTEAFF.